Listed below are T cell receptor beta chains from one sample, sequenced in a study of regulatory T cells in long-lasting Graves disease. TCRdb called the multiplex PCR reads again in MiXCR, with one record for every CDR3 protein. The sample has 300,000 to 400,000 distinct CDR3 sequences; about a sixth are singletons. The same data also went into a second study, on T cells in Graves' hyperthyroidism and ophthalmopathy.

The specimen comprised peripheral blood mononuclear cells (PBMCs), sampled at new diagnosis, from a patient treated with antithyroid drugs. The receptors shown here come from a man in his forties or fifties with Graves disease. Both conserved end residues are trimmed from each CDR3.

V gene	CDR3 protein
TRBV9	ASSVGASNTGELF
TRBV28	ASSLPLRGEKLF
TRBV3-1	ASSPRDRGEETQY
TRBV2	ASKRGYNEQF
TRBV7-8	ASSLAGGPDGTQY
TRBV15	ATSRAGRRGTDTQY
TRBV5-1	ASRGSYEQY
TRBV5-4	ASSKDPVGQPQH
TRBV18	ASSLKGLGDEQY
TRBV20-1	SATRTTGPNEQF
TRBV28	ASSQGPGNYGYT
TRBV9	ASSVDSRAQY
TRBV18	ASSPTTSGGANNEQF
TRBV28	ASSLLRARTGELF
TRBV6-2/TRBV6-3	ASSDPTGTSGGRDPYEQY
TRBV7-9	ASSLYSAVEQETQY
TRBV7-9	ASSPWTSGAIQY
TRBV5-1	ASSLDSSQGRNSPLH